The clone carrying this TCR beta chain was observed a single time. Timing groups of about 4 and about 12 weeks for second doses were pooled. This entry comes from a study of T cell responses to AZD1222 COVID-19 vaccine. The data were produced by immunoSEQ multiplex PCR, yet TCRdb's version contains in-frame clones alone and is incomplete. There are 150,000 to 200,000 clones in the sample; 90% to 95% occur only once, and more than 1% lies in the top ten. The CDR3 consists of 16 residues. The sequenced sample was peripheral blood, obtained 28 days after the second AZD1222 dose. This chain links TRBV21-1 with TRBJ2-7; the table's D call TRBD1 went unverified against the DNA. TRBV21-1 has pseudogene status. The sequence derives from an adult who received the AZD1222 COVID-19 vaccine. CDR3 nucleotides: TGTGCCAGCAGCAAACTGGGTCCGGGACAGCCAGGGGAGCAGTACTTC. Protein: CASSKLGPGQPGEQYF.